This is a list of T cell receptor beta chains from one sample in a study of cytotoxic CD8 clonotypes in ibrutinib-treated CLL. Method: immunoSEQ multiplex PCR; TCRdb's copy keeps in-frame clones and lacks some. The table lists around 150,000 clones, roughly 86% of them singletons, with around 2.1% in the top ten. This specimen was PBMCs, taken after 12 months of ibrutinib treatment. These receptors all stem from a human donor with chronic lymphocytic leukemia. Both conserved end residues are part of each CDR3. A D gene is named only where the DNA matches it firmly. The listing skips clone size in some rows; elsewhere it reads once, few, many or a size class.

14	TRBV6-5	TRBJ2-7	NA	TRBD2	CASTPSGGYYEQYF	TGTGCCAGCACCCCTAGCGGGGGATACTACGAGCAGTACTTC
22	TRBV4-1	TRBJ1-6	NA	TRBD1	CASSHPQRHRGMISSYNSPLHF	TGCGCCAGCAGCCACCCCCAACGTCACAGGGGCATGATAAGCTCCTATAATTCACCCCTCCACTTT
18	TRBV4-1	TRBJ2-1	NA	NA	CASSQDHAGFSSYNEQFF	TGCGCCAGCAGCCAAGATCATGCGGGATTTAGCTCCTACAATGAGCAGTTCTTC
12	TRBV30	TRBJ1-1	NA	NA	CAWSVWNTEAFF	TGTGCCTGGAGTGTATGGAACACTGAAGCTTTCTTT
14	TRBV9	TRBJ2-5	NA	NA	CASSAGHGLETQYF	TGTGCCAGCAGCGCAGGACACGGCTTAGAGACCCAGTACTTC
18	TRBV4-1	TRBJ1-6	NA	TRBD1	CASSQAPGQGYINSPLHF	TGCGCCAGCAGCCAAGCCCCGGGACAGGGGTACATTAATTCACCCCTCCACTTT
16	TRBV2	TRBJ2-5	NA	TRBD1	CASSERGTGPQETQYF	TGTGCCAGCAGTGAACGCGGGACAGGGCCCCAAGAGACCCAGTACTTC
15	TRBV4-1	TRBJ1-4	NA	NA	CASSQDEQRDEKLFF	TGCGCCAGCAGCCAAGATGAACAGAGAGATGAAAAACTGTTTTTT
17	TRBV7-2	TRBJ2-2	NA	TRBD1	CASSFHPDRVASGELFF	TGTGCCAGCAGCTTCCACCCGGACAGGGTGGCATCAGGGGAGCTGTTTTTT
15	TRBV7-3	TRBJ2-1	few	NA	CASSPLASTYNEQFF	TGTGCCAGCAGTCCCTTGGCCTCCACCTACAATGAGCAGTTCTTC
16	TRBV27	TRBJ2-7	NA	NA	CASSSSLSNRVYEQYF	TGTGCCAGCAGTTCCTCGCTTTCGAACAGGGTCTACGAGCAGTACTTC
15	TRBV4-1	TRBJ2-1	once	NA	CASSQDQTSYNEQFF	TGCGCCAGCAGCCAAGACCAGACCTCCTACAATGAGCAGTTCTTC
12	TRBV30	TRBJ1-1	NA	NA	CAWTLTATEAFF	TGTGCCTGGACGCTGACAGCCACTGAAGCTTTCTTT
13	TRBV7-6	TRBJ2-3	NA	TRBD2	CASTSGTTDTQYF	TGTGCCAGCACCAGCGGGACCACAGATACGCAGTATTTT
15	TRBV9	TRBJ1-2	NA	NA	CASSVGGTTNYGYTF	TGTGCCAGCAGCGTAGGCGGGACTACTAACTATGGCTACACCTTC
17	TRBV23-1	TRBJ1-6	NA	NA	CASSQYGPQPYNSPLHF	TGCGCCAGCAGTCAATATGGTCCTCAGCCCTATAATTCACCCCTCCACTTT
18	TRBV10-3	TRBJ1-3	NA	TRBD1	CAISVQQGAQLSGNTIYF	TGTGCCATCAGTGTGCAACAGGGGGCCCAACTTTCTGGAAACACCATATATTTT
15	TRBV9	TRBJ2-3	NA	NA	CASSVEVHSTDTQYF	TGTGCCAGCAGCGTAGAGGTACATAGCACAGATACGCAGTATTTT
15	TRBV6-5	TRBJ1-5	NA	NA	CASSYSTVSNQPQHF	TGTGCCAGCAGTTACTCGACGGTTTCCAATCAGCCCCAGCATTTT
14	TRBV6-6	TRBJ1-3	NA	NA	CASSLESSGNTIYF	TGTGCCAGCAGCTTGGAGAGCTCTGGAAACACCATATATTTT
15	TRBV7-6	TRBJ1-4	NA	NA	CASSLAGGTTEKLFF	TGTGCCAGCAGCTTAGCTGGGGGGACAACTGAAAAACTGTTTTTT
16	TRBV5-4	TRBJ1-4	NA	NA	CASSLGGAQPDEKLFF	TGTGCCAGCAGCTTGGGAGGGGCACAGCCCGATGAAAAACTGTTTTTT
15	TRBV7-6	TRBJ2-7	NA	NA	CASSSSGRGIYEQYF	TGTGCCAGCAGCTCCTCGGGCAGGGGAATCTACGAGCAGTACTTC
13	TRBV7-2	TRBJ2-1	NA	NA	CASSLGLIGEQFF	TGTGCCAGCAGCTTAGGTTTAATTGGTGAGCAGTTCTTC
16	TRBV27	TRBJ1-1	NA	TRBD1	CASSLQGALGNTEAFF	TGTGCCAGCAGCCTACAGGGGGCATTGGGGAACACTGAAGCTTTCTTT
13	TRBV11-2	TRBJ2-7	few	NA	CASSPHLGYEQYF	TGTGCCAGCAGCCCCCACCTTGGTTACGAGCAGTACTTC
13	TRBV19	TRBJ1-2	few	NA	CASAARGDYGYTF	TGTGCCAGTGCGGCGAGGGGTGACTATGGCTACACCTTC
17	TRBV4-1	TRBJ2-5	NA	TRBD2	CASRRTTAGVIQETQYF	TGCGCCAGCAGACGAACTACGGCGGGGGTGATTCAAGAGACCCAGTACTTC
17	TRBV4-3	TRBJ2-3	NA	NA	CASSQGENRAFTDTQYF	TGCGCCAGCAGCCAGGGGGAAAACAGGGCTTTCACAGATACGCAGTATTTT
13	TRBV7-2	TRBJ1-1	NA	NA	CASSTTKNTEAFF	TGTGCCAGCAGTACGACCAAGAACACTGAAGCTTTCTTT
15	TRBV18	TRBJ2-7	NA	NA	CASSPYAGAVYEQYF	TGTGCCAGCTCACCATACGCGGGGGCGGTCTACGAGCAGTACTTC
15	TRBV9	TRBJ2-4	NA	NA	CASSVEGGLMNIQYF	TGTGCCAGCAGCGTAGAGGGAGGACTGATGAACATTCAGTACTTC
13	TRBV19	TRBJ1-1	NA	NA	CASSLQGYTEAFF	TGTGCCAGTAGTTTACAGGGTTACACTGAAGCTTTCTTT
16	TRBV2	TRBJ2-3	NA	NA	CASSKTTGTPTDTQYF	TGTGCCAGCAGTAAAACTACCGGGACACCCACAGATACGCAGTATTTT
14	TRBV2	TRBJ2-5	NA	TRBD2	CASSRTSGKETQYF	TGTGCCAGCAGTCGGACTAGCGGGAAAGAGACCCAGTACTTC
13	TRBV4-3	TRBJ2-7	NA	NA	CASSQEDSYEQYF	TGCGCCAGCAGCCAAGAGGACTCCTACGAGCAGTACTTC
14	TRBV15	TRBJ2-7	NA	NA	CATSSQQGGYEQYF	TGTGCCACCAGCAGTCAACAGGGAGGCTACGAGCAGTACTTC
16	TRBV5-5	TRBJ1-1	NA	NA	CASSLEASRGDTEAFF	TGTGCCAGCAGCTTGGAGGCCTCCCGAGGAGACACTGAAGCTTTCTTT
14	TRBV9	TRBJ2-5	NA	NA	CASSADKGRETQYF	TGTGCCAGCAGCGCGGACAAAGGACGGGAGACCCAGTACTTC
13	TRBV7-2	TRBJ2-7	NA	NA	CASSRTFTYEQYF	TGTGCCAGCAGCCGGACATTTACCTACGAGCAGTACTTC
15	TRBV5-1	TRBJ2-1	NA	NA	CASSLGGGPNNEQFF	TGCGCCAGCAGCTTGGGTGGGGGTCCAAACAATGAGCAGTTCTTC
13	TRBV7-2	TRBJ1-1	NA	TRBD1	CASSPSTGTEAFF	TGTGCCAGCAGCCCATCGACAGGGACTGAAGCTTTCTTT
12	TRBV9	TRBJ2-1	NA	NA	CASSQTWGEQFF	TGTGCCAGCAGCCAGACCTGGGGTGAGCAGTTCTTC
16	TRBV14	TRBJ1-4	NA	NA	CASSQVGIRTNEKLFF	TGTGCCAGCAGCCAAGTGGGGATTCGAACTAATGAAAAACTGTTTTTT
15	TRBV18	TRBJ2-7	NA	TRBD2	CASSSRAGGFYEQYF	TGTGCCAGCTCATCCCGAGCGGGAGGTTTCTACGAGCAGTACTTC
14	TRBV28	TRBJ2-3	NA	TRBD2	CASKPSGRTDTQYF	TGTGCCAGCAAACCTAGCGGGAGGACAGATACGCAGTATTTT
14	TRBV15	TRBJ2-1	once	NA	CATSRDWARNEQFF	TGTGCCACCAGCAGAGATTGGGCTAGAAATGAGCAGTTCTTC
12	TRBV28	TRBJ1-5	NA	NA	CAVEPSNQPQHF	TGTGCCGTGGAGCCTAGCAATCAGCCCCAGCATTTT